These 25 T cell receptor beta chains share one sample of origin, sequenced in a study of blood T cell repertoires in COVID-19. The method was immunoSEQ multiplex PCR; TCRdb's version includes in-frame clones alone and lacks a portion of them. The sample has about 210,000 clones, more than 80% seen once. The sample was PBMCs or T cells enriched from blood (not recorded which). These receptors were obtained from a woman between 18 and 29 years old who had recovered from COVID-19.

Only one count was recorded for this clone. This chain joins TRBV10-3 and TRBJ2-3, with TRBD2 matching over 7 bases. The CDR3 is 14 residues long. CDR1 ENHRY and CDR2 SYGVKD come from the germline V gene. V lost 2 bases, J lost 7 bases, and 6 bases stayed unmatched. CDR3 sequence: CAISEGGERYTQYF. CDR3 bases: TGTGCCATCAGTGAGGGGGGGGAAAGGTATACGCAGTATTTT.

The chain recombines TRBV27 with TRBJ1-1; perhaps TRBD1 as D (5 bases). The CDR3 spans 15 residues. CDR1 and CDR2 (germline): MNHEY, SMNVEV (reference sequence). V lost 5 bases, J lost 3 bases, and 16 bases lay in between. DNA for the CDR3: TGTGCCAGCAGTACCCCAGGGAAGTGGGACACTGAAGCTTTCTTT. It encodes CASSTPGKWDTEAFF.

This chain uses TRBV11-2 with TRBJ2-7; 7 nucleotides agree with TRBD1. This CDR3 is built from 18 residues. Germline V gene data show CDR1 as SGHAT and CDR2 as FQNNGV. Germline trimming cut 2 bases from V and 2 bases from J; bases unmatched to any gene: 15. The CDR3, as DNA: TGTGCCAGCAGCTTACCTAGTGATGGACAGGCTCCCCCCTACGAGCAGTACTTC. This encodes CASSLPSDGQAPPYEQYF.

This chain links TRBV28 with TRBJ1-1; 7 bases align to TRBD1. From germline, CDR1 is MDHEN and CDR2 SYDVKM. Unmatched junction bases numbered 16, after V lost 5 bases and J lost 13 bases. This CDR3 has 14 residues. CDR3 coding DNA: TGTGCCAGCAGTCCCCTACGGACATGGAACAGGGGTTTCTTT. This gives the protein CASSPLRTWNRGFF.

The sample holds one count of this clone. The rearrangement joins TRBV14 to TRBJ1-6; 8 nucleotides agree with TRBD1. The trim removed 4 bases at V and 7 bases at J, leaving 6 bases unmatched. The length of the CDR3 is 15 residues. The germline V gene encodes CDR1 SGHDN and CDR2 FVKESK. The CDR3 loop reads CASSRITGGNSPLHF. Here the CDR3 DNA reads TGTGCCAGCAGCCGAATTACAGGGGGAAATTCACCCCTCCACTTT.

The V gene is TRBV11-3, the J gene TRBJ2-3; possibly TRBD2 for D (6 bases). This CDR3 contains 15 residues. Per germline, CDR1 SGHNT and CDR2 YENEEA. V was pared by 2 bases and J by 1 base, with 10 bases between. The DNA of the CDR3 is TGTGCCAGCAGCTTATACGGCGGGGGCACAGATACGCAGTATTTT. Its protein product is CASSLYGGGTDTQYF.

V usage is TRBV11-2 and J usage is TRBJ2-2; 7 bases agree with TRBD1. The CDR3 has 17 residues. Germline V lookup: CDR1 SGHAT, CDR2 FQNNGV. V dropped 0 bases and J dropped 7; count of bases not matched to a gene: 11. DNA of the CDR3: TGTGCCAGCAGCTTAGATGCCAACAGGGGACGGAGCGGGGAGCTGTTTTTT. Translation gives CASSLDANRGRSGELFF. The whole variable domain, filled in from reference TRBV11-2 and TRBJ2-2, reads EAGVAQSPRYKIIEKRQSVAFWCNPISGHATLYWYQQILGQGPKLLIQFQNNGVVDDSQLPKDRFSAERLKGVDSTLKIQPAKLEDSAVYLCASSLDANRGRSGELFFGEGSRLTVL.

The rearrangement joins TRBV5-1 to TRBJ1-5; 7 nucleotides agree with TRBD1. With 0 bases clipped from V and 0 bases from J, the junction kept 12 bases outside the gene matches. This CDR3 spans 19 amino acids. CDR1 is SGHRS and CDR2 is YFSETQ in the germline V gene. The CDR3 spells CASSLVLRYRGDSNQPQHF. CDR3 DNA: TGCGCCAGCAGCTTGGTTTTGAGGTACAGGGGCGATAGCAATCAGCCCCAGCATTTT.

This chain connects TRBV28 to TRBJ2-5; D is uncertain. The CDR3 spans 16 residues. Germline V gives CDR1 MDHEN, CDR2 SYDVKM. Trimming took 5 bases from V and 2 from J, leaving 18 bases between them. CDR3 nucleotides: TGTGCCAGCAGTCCTCTCGCTGGGCTCCTTCAAGAGACCCAGTACTTC. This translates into CASSPLAGLLQETQYF.

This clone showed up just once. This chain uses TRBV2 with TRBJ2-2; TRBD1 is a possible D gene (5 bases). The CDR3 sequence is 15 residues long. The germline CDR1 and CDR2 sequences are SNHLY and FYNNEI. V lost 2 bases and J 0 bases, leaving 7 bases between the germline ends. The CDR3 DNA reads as TGTGCCAGCAGTGAACGGACAACGAACACCGGGGAGCTGTTTTTT. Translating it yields CASSERTTNTGELFF.

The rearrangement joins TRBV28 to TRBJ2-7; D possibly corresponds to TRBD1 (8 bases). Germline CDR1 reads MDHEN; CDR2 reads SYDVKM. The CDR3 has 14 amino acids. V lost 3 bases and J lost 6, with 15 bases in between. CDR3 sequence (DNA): TGTGCCAGCAGTTTCCACAGGGGGAGGGCCGAGCAGTACTTC. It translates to CASSFHRGRAEQYF.

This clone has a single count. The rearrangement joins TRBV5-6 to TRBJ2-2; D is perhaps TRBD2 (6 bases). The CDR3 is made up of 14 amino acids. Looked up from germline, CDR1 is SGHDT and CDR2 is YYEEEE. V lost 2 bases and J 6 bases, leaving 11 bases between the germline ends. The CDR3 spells CASSFGGTAGELFF. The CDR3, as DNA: TGTGCCAGCAGCTTCGGGGGTACGGCCGGGGAGCTGTTTTTT.

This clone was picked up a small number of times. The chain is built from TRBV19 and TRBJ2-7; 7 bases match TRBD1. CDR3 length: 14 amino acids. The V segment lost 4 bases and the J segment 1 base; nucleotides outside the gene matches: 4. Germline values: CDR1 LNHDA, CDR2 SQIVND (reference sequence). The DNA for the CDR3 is TGTGCCAGTAGTAGCCCGGGACAGTCCTACGAGCAGTACTTC. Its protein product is CASSSPGQSYEQYF.

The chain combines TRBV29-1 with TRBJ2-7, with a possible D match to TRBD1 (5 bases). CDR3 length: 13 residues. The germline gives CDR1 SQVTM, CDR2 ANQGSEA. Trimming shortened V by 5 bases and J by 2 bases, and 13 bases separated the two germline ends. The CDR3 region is CSVISGATYEQYF. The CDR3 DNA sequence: TGCAGCGTTATTAGTGGGGCTACCTACGAGCAGTACTTC.

CDR3 amino acids: CASSSVNSPLHF. DNA of the CDR3: TGTGCCAGCAGTTCCGTTAATTCACCCCTCCACTTT. The chain joins TRBV27 to TRBJ1-6; D ambiguous. Per the germline V gene, CDR1 is MNHEY and CDR2 is SMNVEV (reference sequence). With 4 bases removed from V and 6 bases from J, the gap between germline ends came to 4 bases. The CDR3 covers 12 residues.

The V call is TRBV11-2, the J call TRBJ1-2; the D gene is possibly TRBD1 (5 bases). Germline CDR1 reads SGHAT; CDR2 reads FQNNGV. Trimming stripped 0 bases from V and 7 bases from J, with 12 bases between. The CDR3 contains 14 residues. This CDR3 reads CASSLEAGLFGYTF. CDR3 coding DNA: TGTGCCAGCAGCTTAGAGGCAGGGTTATTTGGCTACACCTTC.

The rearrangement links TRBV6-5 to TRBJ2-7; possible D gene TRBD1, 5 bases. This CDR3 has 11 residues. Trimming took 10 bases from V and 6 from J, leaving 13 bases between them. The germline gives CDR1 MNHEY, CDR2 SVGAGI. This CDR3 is CATLRAPEQYF. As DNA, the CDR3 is TGTGCCACCCTCAGGGCCCCCGAGCAGTACTTC.

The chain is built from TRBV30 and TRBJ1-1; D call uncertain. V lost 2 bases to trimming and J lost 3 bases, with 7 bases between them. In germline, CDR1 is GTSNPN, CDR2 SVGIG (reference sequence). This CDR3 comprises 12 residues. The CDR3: CAWSFGDTEAFF. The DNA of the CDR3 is TGTGCCTGGAGTTTCGGGGACACTGAAGCTTTCTTT.

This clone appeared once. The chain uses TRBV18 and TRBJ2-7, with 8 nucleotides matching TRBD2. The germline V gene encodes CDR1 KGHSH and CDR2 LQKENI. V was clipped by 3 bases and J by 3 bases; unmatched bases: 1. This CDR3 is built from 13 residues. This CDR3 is CASSPRGVYEQYF. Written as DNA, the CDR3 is TGTGCCAGCTCACCGCGGGGGGTCTACGAGCAGTACTTC.

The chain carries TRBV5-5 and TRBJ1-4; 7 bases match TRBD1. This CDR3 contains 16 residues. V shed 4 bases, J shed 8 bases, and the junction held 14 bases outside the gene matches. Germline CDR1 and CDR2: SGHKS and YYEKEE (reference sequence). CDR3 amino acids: CASSGPGPGGGEKLFF. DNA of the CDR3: TGTGCCAGCAGCGGCCCCGGTCCAGGGGGTGGCGAAAAACTGTTTTTT.

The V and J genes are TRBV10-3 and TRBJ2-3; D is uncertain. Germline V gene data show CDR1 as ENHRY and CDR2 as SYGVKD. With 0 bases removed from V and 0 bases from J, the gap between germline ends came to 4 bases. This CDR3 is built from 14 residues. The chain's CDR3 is CAISESRSTDTQYF. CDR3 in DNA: TGTGCCATCAGTGAGTCGCGGAGCACAGATACGCAGTATTTT.

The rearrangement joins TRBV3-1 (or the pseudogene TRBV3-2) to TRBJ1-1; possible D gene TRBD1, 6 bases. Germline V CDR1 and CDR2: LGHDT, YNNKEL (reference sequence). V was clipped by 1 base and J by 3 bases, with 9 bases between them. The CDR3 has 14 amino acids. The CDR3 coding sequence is TGTGCCAGCAGCCAAGCGGGGGGCCACACTGAAGCTTTCTTT. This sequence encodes CASSQAGGHTEAFF.

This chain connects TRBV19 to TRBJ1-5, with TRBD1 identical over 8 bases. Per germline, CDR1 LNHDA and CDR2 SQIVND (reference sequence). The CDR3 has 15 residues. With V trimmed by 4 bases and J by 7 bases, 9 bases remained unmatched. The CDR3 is CASSNDRGEGQPQHF. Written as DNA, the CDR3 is TGTGCCAGTAGTAATGACAGGGGAGAGGGGCAGCCCCAGCATTTT.

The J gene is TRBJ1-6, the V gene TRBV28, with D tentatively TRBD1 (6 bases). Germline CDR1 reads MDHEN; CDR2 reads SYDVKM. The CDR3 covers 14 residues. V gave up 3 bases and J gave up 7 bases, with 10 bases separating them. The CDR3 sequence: CASSLTGSNSPLHF. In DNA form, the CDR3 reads TGTGCCAGCAGTTTGACAGGAAGCAATTCACCCCTCCACTTT.

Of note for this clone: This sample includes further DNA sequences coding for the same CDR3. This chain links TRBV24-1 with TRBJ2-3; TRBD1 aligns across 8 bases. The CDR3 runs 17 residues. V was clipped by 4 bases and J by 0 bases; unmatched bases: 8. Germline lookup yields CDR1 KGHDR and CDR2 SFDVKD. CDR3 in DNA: TGTGCCACCAGTGACCCTGGACAGGGAACTAGCACAGATACGCAGTATTTT. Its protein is CATSDPGQGTSTDTQYF.